Each of the 19 T cell receptor beta chains below was sequenced from the same sample in a study of technical replicates of blood from a few donors (dated by TCRdb to about 2017). Receptor amplification or capture employed the immunoSEQ multiplex PCR assay. The immuneACCESS repertoire file appears here via TCRdb, limited to in-frame rearrangements. These files lack a portion of the clones; in checked studies, under half of the deficit traces to unresolved V genes, and the cause of the others is not known. This sample holds 62,000 or so clones; roughly 86% were observed only once. The ten largest clones take up around 4.9% of the sample. Sample: PBMCs. These receptor sequences come from a human donor in good health. Some clones in this sample may be carry-over from other donors' samples.

The J gene is TRBJ2-1, the V gene TRBV6-5; perhaps TRBD2 as D (7 bases). The V end lost 2 bases, the J end lost 12 bases, and 20 bases lay between the germline ends. The germline V gene has CDR1 MNHEY and CDR2 SVGAGI. The length of the CDR3 is 15 residues. CDR3 protein: CASSYDGGPLHGQFF. CDR3 in DNA: TGTGCCAGCAGTTACGACGGGGGGCCCCTGCATGGGCAGTTCTTC.

This chain links TRBV15 with TRBJ2-6, with D possibly matching TRBD1 (7 bases). CDR3 length equals 15 residues. Germline values: CDR1 LNHNV, CDR2 YYDKDF (reference sequence). The ends were cut back, 5 bases at V and 6 bases at J, with 14 bases in the middle. The CDR3 nucleotides read TGTGCCACCAGCCCCAGGGGGGTCGCGGCCAACGTCCTGACTTTC. It yields the protein CATSPRGVAANVLTF. The whole variable domain, remainder taken from reference TRBV15 and TRBJ2-6, is DAMVIQNPRYQVTQFGKPVTLSCSQTLNHNVMYWYQQKSSQAPKLLFHYYDKDFNNEADTPDNFQSRRPNTSFCFLDIRSPGLGDTAMYLCATSPRGVAANVLTFGAGSRLTVL.

This chain uses TRBV6-5 with TRBJ2-3; the match to TRBD2 covers 8 bases. The V gene end was trimmed by 4 bases and the J gene end by 1 base; junction bases not matched to a gene: 4. Germline CDR1 reads MNHEY; CDR2 reads SVGAGI. The CDR3 totals 15 residues. The CDR3 nucleotides are TGTGCCAGCAGTTTGCGAGCGGGGGGCACAGATACGCAGTATTTT. Translating gives CASSLRAGGTDTQYF.

The chain carries TRBV19 and TRBJ2-1; the match to TRBD1 covers 8 bases. Germline V gene data show CDR1 as LNHDA and CDR2 as SQIVND (reference sequence). J was trimmed by 8 bases and V by 8 bases; bases with no gene match: 5. The CDR3 extends over 12 amino acids. CDR3 sequence reads: CASDDRGYEQFF. The CDR3 bases are TGTGCCAGTGACGACAGGGGCTATGAGCAGTTCTTC.

The chain links TRBV6-5 to TRBJ1-2; possibly TRBD1 for D (5 bases). The V end was cut by 2 bases, the J end by 5 bases, with 15 bases between. The CDR3 sequence is 15 residues long. The V gene's germline CDR1 is MNHEY and CDR2 SVGAGI. This chain's CDR3 is CASSYGGARRYGYTF. CDR3 coding DNA: TGTGCCAGCAGTTACGGAGGGGCGCGAAGGTATGGCTACACCTTC.

This sequence joins TRBV9 and TRBJ2-7, with 8 bases that match TRBD1. The CDR3 consists of 12 residues. Germline CDR1 reads SGDLS; CDR2 reads YYNGEE. The V and J ends lost 4 bases and 6 bases, in that order; junction bases with no gene match: 3. CDR3 protein: CASSPGTGEQYF. The CDR3 DNA is TGTGCCAGCAGCCCTGGGACAGGCGAGCAGTACTTC.

This clone was observed a few times. The rearrangement joins TRBV7-6 to TRBJ2-1; 10 bases map to TRBD2. The CDR3 consists of 16 residues. Trimming at V came to 1 base and at J to 8 bases, leaving 8 bases not matched to a gene. Per germline, CDR1 SGHVS and CDR2 FNYEAQ. Here the CDR3 DNA reads TGTGCCAGCAGCTTAGAGAGCGGGAGGGCCAGGGATGAGCAGTTCTTC. The encoded protein is CASSLESGRARDEQFF.

The chain's CDR3 is CASSSNPTGTGKTGELFF. CDR3 sequence (DNA): TGTGCCAGCAGTTCCAACCCAACCGGGACAGGGAAGACCGGGGAGCTGTTTTTT. V gene TRBV7-2 combines with J gene TRBJ2-2; 9 bases line up with TRBD1. The CDR3 extends over 18 amino acids. The germline V gene encodes CDR1 SGHTA and CDR2 FQGNSA. J lost 5 bases, V lost 6 bases, and 16 bases had no gene match.

V and J are TRBV7-7 and TRBJ2-2; 7 nucleotides match TRBD1. Germline V gene data show CDR1 as SSHAT and CDR2 as FNYEAQ (reference sequence). Trimming took 5 bases from V and 4 from J; bases not matched to a gene: 13. The CDR3 runs 17 residues. As DNA, the CDR3 is TGTGCCAGCAGCCCCCGTCCGACAGGGATCGGCACCGGGGAGCTGTTTTTT. Residues: CASSPRPTGIGTGELFF.

The rearrangement uses TRBV18 and TRBJ1-5, with D tentatively TRBD1 (6 bases). Trimming cost V 4 bases and J 5 bases, with 15 bases left between them. Germline CDR1 is KGHSH and CDR2 is LQKENI. This CDR3 comprises 15 residues. CDR3 DNA sequence: TGTGCCAGCTCACTTCTCGGACAGTCCCATCAGCCCCAGCATTTT. Encoded protein: CASSLLGQSHQPQHF.

This clone was seen more than once but under ten times. This chain joins TRBV7-6 and TRBJ2-7; the D is unclear. Per germline, CDR1 SGHVS and CDR2 FNYEAQ. Trimming stripped 5 bases from V and 5 bases from J, with 13 bases between. The CDR3 is 13 amino acids. The CDR3, as DNA: TGTGCCAGCAGCCTGCATTTGGAGAACGAGCAGTACTTC. Translating gives CASSLHLENEQYF.

This chain joins TRBV7-8 and TRBJ1-2; 8 nucleotides align to TRBD1. Germline values: CDR1 SGHVS, CDR2 FQNEAQ. V dropped 3 bases and J dropped 0; count of bases not matched to a gene: 9. CDR3 size: 17 residues. CDR3 sequence reads: CASSLEGRQGSNYGYTF. DNA of the CDR3: TGTGCCAGCAGCTTGGAGGGGAGACAGGGGTCTAACTATGGCTACACCTTC.

The chain couples TRBV7-6 to TRBJ2-7; perhaps TRBD1 as D (5 bases). This CDR3 is built from 14 residues. V was trimmed by 4 bases and J by 0 bases, leaving 10 bases between them. In germline, CDR1 is SGHVS, CDR2 FNYEAQ. CDR3 sequence reads: CASSSQTDSYEQYF. As DNA, the CDR3 is TGTGCCAGCAGCTCACAGACAGACTCCTACGAGCAGTACTTC.

The genes are TRBV23-1 and TRBJ1-6; 8 positions agree with TRBD1. TRBV23-1 is placed among ORFs of uncertain function. Germline trimming cut 0 bases from V and 5 bases from J; bases unmatched to any gene: 3. This CDR3 spans 16 amino acids. The CDR3 region is CASSQSRDRNNSPLHF. The CDR3 DNA follows: TGCGCCAGCAGTCAATCCCGGGACAGGAATAATTCACCCCTCCACTTT.

The chain carries TRBV11-1 and TRBJ2-5; TRBD1 agrees at 10 bases. Trimming removed 6 bases from V and 5 bases from J; junction bases left unmatched: 9. CDR1 and CDR2 from the germline V gene are SGHAT and FQDESV (reference sequence). The CDR3 sequence is 15 residues long. The CDR3 DNA sequence: TGTGCCAGCAGGGCCGGGACAGGGGACGTGGAGACCCAGTACTTC. This encodes CASRAGTGDVETQYF.

The CDR3, as DNA: TGTGCCAGCTCACCCCGTTTGCCGGAGGGCACTGAAGCTTTCTTT. Translating it yields CASSPRLPEGTEAFF. The chain uses TRBV18 and TRBJ1-1; no firm D call. CDR3 length: 15 residues. V was shortened by 3 bases and J by 4 bases, with 15 bases between the two germline ends. Germline CDR1 is KGHSH and CDR2 is LQKENI. Using reference TRBV18 and TRBJ1-1 for the parts outside the CDR3, the full variable domain is NAGVMQNPRHLVRRRGQEARLRCSPMKGHSHVYWYRQLPEEGLKFMVYLQKENIIDESGMPKERFSAEFPKEGPSILRIQQVVRGDSAAYFCASSPRLPEGTEAFFGQGTRLTVV.

The chain links TRBV20-1 to TRBJ2-1; 10 bases are a match to TRBD2. From germline, CDR1 is DFQATT and CDR2 SNEGSKA (reference sequence). Losses at the gene ends were 3 bases for V and 15 bases for J; bases not matched to a gene: 5. There are 11 residues in the CDR3. The CDR3 sequence: CSASLAGGLFF. As DNA, the CDR3 is TGCAGTGCTAGCTTAGCGGGAGGACTGTTCTTC.

The gene calls are TRBV7-2 and TRBJ1-2; 11 bases agree with TRBD1. The germline V gene has CDR1 SGHTA and CDR2 FQGNSA. The trim removed 6 bases at V and 7 bases at J, leaving 7 bases unmatched. The CDR3 sequence is 14 residues long. CDR3 nucleotides: TGTGCCAGCAGGTGGGGACAGGGGGTCTCTGGCTACACCTTC. Translated: CASRWGQGVSGYTF.

The chain employs TRBV7-8 and TRBJ2-6, with a possible D match to TRBD1 (6 bases). The germline V gene has CDR1 SGHVS and CDR2 FQNEAQ. The V end lost 0 bases, the J end lost 0 bases, and 18 bases lay between the germline ends. This CDR3 contains 20 residues. The CDR3 region has the DNA TGTGCCAGCAGCTTAGCAGGTGGGACAAAGCTACCCTCTGGGGCCAACGTCCTGACTTTC. It translates to CASSLAGGTKLPSGANVLTF. The full variable domain, its missing parts supplied by reference TRBV7-8 and TRBJ2-6, is GAGVSQSPRYKVAKRGQDVALRCDPISGHVSLFWYQQALGQGPEFLTYFQNEAQLDKSGLPSDRFFAERPEGSVSTLKIQRTQQEDSAVYLCASSLAGGTKLPSGANVLTFGAGSRLTVL.